This T cell receptor beta chain emerged from a study of cytomegalovirus exposure and HLA in healthy donors. The wider study: There were tens of millions of unique TCRs (from HLA-typed donors) in an early data release. General study findings and limits: With later analysis, a missense DCLRE1C variant became linked to TCR beta V- and J-gene trimming.

The PCR used 60 Vbeta and 13 Jbeta primers. Profiling relied on immunoSEQ multiplex PCR, and the TCRdb table lists in-frame clones only, not all of them. Here the sample spans around 170,000 clones, 65% to 90% being singletons. On this clone itself: What it binds is unknown.

This TCR derives from a middle-aged man in good health and CMV-seropositive. The sequenced sample consisted of PBMCs.

CDR3 sequence (DNA): TGTGCCAGCAGCTCCCGACTTCGGGGGGGGGCCTACGAGCAGTACTTC. This encodes CASSSRLRGGAYEQYF. The rearrangement uses TRBV7-2 and TRBJ2-7; TRBD2 matches at 8 bases. Per germline, CDR1 SGHTA and CDR2 FQGNSA. The CDR3 is made up of 16 amino acids. J gave up 2 bases and V 4 bases, and 10 bases lay outside the gene matches.